A single T cell receptor (beta chain) is shown here with its context. These data belong to a study of beta chain features in type 1 diabetes. Reverse transcription of all isolated RNA meant that expressed TCRB transcripts were sequenced. The protocol was immunoSEQ multiplex PCR, while the TCRdb copy is restricted to in-frame clones and leaves out a portion. The sample consists of 330,000 or so clones, about 19% of them appearing once. Germline CDR1 is MGHDK and CDR2 is SYGVNS. The CDR3 is 14 residues long. The V end lost 2 bases, the J end lost 1 base, and 7 bases lay between the germline ends. The rearrangement joins TRBV25-1 to TRBJ2-3; D gene unclear. This receptor was taken from a woman between 18 and 29 years old in good health. The sequencing sample was made of naive CD4+ T cells from blood. The CDR3 DNA reads TGTGCCAGCAGTGAACGGTCGGGCACAGATACGCAGTATTTT. Translation gives CASSERSGTDTQYF.